The 24 T cell receptor beta chains below come from one sample, sequenced in a study of beta chain features in type 1 diabetes. Antigens for these TCRs are unknown. Study results and caveats: Among all four CD4+ subsets, Type 1 diabetes patients had TCRB CDR3s that were moderately but significantly shorter.

TCRB transcripts that were expressed got sequenced, as all of the isolated RNA had been reverse transcribed. Here immunoSEQ multiplex PCR was the method, and the copy in TCRdb shows in-frame clones only, minus some. Altogether 500,000 to 650,000 clones are present, around an eighth being singletons, with the ten largest covering approximately 0.11%. The sequencing sample was made of naive CD4+ T cells from blood. The receptors stem from a man aged 30 to 45 with type 1 diabetes.

The table lists this clone with a few counts. This chain uses TRBV7-8 with TRBJ2-3; D remains unclear. Trimming cost V 3 bases and J 0 bases, with 10 bases left between them. Germline loops: CDR1 SGHVS, CDR2 FQNEAQ. The CDR3 length is 15 residues. This CDR3 is CASSLNGASTDTQYF. In DNA, the CDR3 is TGTGCCAGCAGCTTGAACGGTGCTAGCACAGATACGCAGTATTTT.

The V call is TRBV15, the J call TRBJ1-1; D call uncertain. Trimming shortened V by 4 bases and J by 1 base, and 4 bases separated the two germline ends. The germline V gene has CDR1 LNHNV and CDR2 YYDKDF (reference sequence). The CDR3 contains 12 residues. The CDR3 sequence: CATSTENTEAFF. The CDR3 DNA sequence: TGTGCCACCAGCACAGAGAACACTGAAGCTTTCTTT.

This clone showed up just a few times. The same CDR3 arises from other DNA sequences in this sample as well. The chain carries TRBV13 and TRBJ2-7; 7 nucleotides line up with TRBD2. The CDR3 extends over 15 amino acids. Germline CDR1 and CDR2: PRHDT and FYEKMQ (reference sequence). V lost 4 bases to trimming and J lost 3 bases; unmatched junction nucleotides: 9. The CDR3 DNA is TGTGCCAGCAGCTCAGCGGGGCTCTACAACTACGAGCAGTACTTC. This translates into CASSSAGLYNYEQYF. Based on the CDR3 plus reference TRBV13 and TRBJ2-7, the full variable domain is AAGVIQSPRHLIKEKRETATLKCYPIPRHDTVYWYQQGPGQDPQFLISFYEKMQSDKGSIPDRFSAQQFSDYHSELNMSSLELGDSALYFCASSSAGLYNYEQYFGPGTRLTVT.

The chain has TRBV2 and TRBJ2-6; D is perhaps TRBD2 (6 bases). Per germline, CDR1 SNHLY and CDR2 FYNNEI. The length of the CDR3 is 15 residues. V was trimmed by 8 bases and J by 1 base, leaving 12 bases between them. CDR3 in amino acids: CASGGRGSGANVLTF. The CDR3 nucleotides are TGTGCCAGCGGCGGGCGGGGATCTGGGGCCAACGTCCTGACTTTC.

This chain links TRBV25-1 with TRBJ2-7; 8 positions match TRBD1. J gave up 4 bases and V 9 bases, and 5 bases lay outside the gene matches. This CDR3 comprises 12 residues. Germline V gene lookup returns CDR1 MGHDK and CDR2 SYGVNS. The CDR3 spells CASGDRIYEQYF. The DNA for the CDR3 is TGTGCCAGTGGGGACAGGATTTACGAGCAGTACTTC.

Only a few counts were recorded for this clone. The rearrangement joins TRBV7-9 to TRBJ2-1; D may correspond to TRBD1 or TRBD2 (5 bases each). This CDR3 has 15 residues. V lost 2 bases and J lost 3, with 11 bases in between. Germline CDR1 and CDR2: SEHNR and FQNEAQ (reference sequence). This chain's CDR3 is CASSLIAGSYNEQFF. The CDR3 DNA follows: TGTGCCAGCAGCTTAATAGCAGGGAGCTACAATGAGCAGTTCTTC.

This clone was detected only a few times. The chain uses TRBV15 and TRBJ2-1; D is undetermined. Trimming removed 1 base at V and 8 bases at J, with 9 bases between. Germline CDR1 is LNHNV and CDR2 is YYDKDF (reference sequence). The CDR3 totals 13 residues. As DNA, the CDR3 is TGTGCCACCAGCAGAGCGATGGACGATGAGCAGTTCTTC. It is translated as CATSRAMDDEQFF.

The J gene is TRBJ1-2, the V gene TRBV28; a weak D match, TRBD1 (6 bases). V shed 10 bases and J shed 5 bases, with 17 bases lying between them. The CDR3 runs 13 residues. Germline loops: CDR1 MDHEN, CDR2 SYDVKM. The CDR3: CATSGGQPYGYTF. The DNA of the CDR3 is TGTGCCACCTCAGGCGGACAGCCTTATGGCTACACCTTC.

The chain employs TRBV25-1 and TRBJ2-7; either TRBD1 or TRBD2 may supply D (6 bases each). This CDR3 has 14 residues. Trimming pared 6 bases from V and 0 bases from J, leaving 12 bases between. Germline V gene lookup returns CDR1 MGHDK and CDR2 SYGVNS. Here the CDR3 DNA reads TGTGCCAGCAGAGGGGGGACGAGCTCCTACGAGCAGTACTTC. This encodes CASRGGTSSYEQYF.

This sequence joins TRBV18 and TRBJ2-5; D possibly matches TRBD1 or TRBD2 (5 bases each). The closer fit of TRBJ2-7 to the DNA end suggests the J call may be wrong. CDR1 is KGHSH, CDR2 LQKENI, per germline. The CDR3 is 13 amino acids. The chain's CDR3 is CASSPPVRGEQYF. CDR3 DNA sequence: TGTGCCAGCTCACCACCGGTGAGGGGCGAGCAGTACTTC.

This clone has just a few counts. The genes are TRBV2 and TRBJ2-3; tentatively, D is TRBD1 (5 bases). The germline V and J ends were trimmed by 8 bases and 1 base, with 10 bases remaining between them. CDR1 and CDR2 from the germline V gene are SNHLY and FYNNEI. This CDR3 has 13 amino acids. CDR3 DNA sequence: TGTGCCAGCGCCGACAGAGGCACAGATACGCAGTATTTT. Translated, it gives CASADRGTDTQYF.

V gene TRBV2 combines with J gene TRBJ1-5, with unresolved D. The CDR3 is made up of 15 amino acids. V was trimmed by 6 bases and J by 0 bases, leaving 12 bases between them. Per the germline V gene, CDR1 is SNHLY and CDR2 is FYNNEI. For the CDR3, the DNA is TGTGCCAGCAGGAGGGAGGAAAATAGCAATCAGCCCCAGCATTTT. Residues: CASRREENSNQPQHF. The full variable domain, rest sourced from reference TRBV2 and TRBJ1-5, is EPEVTQTPSHQVTQMGQEVILRCVPISNHLYFYWYRQILGQKVEFLVSFYNNEISEKSEIFDDQFSVERPDGSNFTLKIRSTKLEDSAMYFCASRREENSNQPQHFGDGTRLSIL.

V gene TRBV11-2 combines with J gene TRBJ1-4; 7 bases line up with TRBD1. The germline CDR1 and CDR2 sequences are SGHAT and FQNNGV. V trimming: 3 bases; J trimming: 7 bases; junction bases outside the gene matches: 5. CDR3 length: 14 amino acids. The CDR3 DNA is TGTGCCAGCAGCTTTCAAGGGGGCGGTGAAAAACTGTTTTTT. It encodes CASSFQGGGEKLFF.

This clone was recorded a few times. This sequence joins TRBV28 and TRBJ1-2; D not resolved. The ends were cut back, 10 bases at V and 0 bases at J, with 12 bases in the middle. Germline CDR1 reads MDHEN; CDR2 reads SYDVKM. This CDR3 has 13 amino acids. CDR3 protein: CATEAFSNYGYTF. The CDR3 nucleotides are TGTGCCACCGAGGCCTTTTCTAACTATGGCTACACCTTC.

The chain recombines TRBV23-1 with TRBJ2-7; TRBD1 might be the D (6 bases). TRBV23-1 is placed among ORFs of uncertain function. The CDR3 totals 13 residues. Trimming pared 6 bases from V and 2 bases from J, leaving 11 bases between. CDR3 residues: CASRIDRPYEQYF. CDR3 DNA sequence: TGCGCCAGCAGGATAGACAGGCCCTACGAGCAGTACTTC.

This clone turned up a few times. The chain combines TRBV27 with TRBJ2-2; no clear D gene. Germline CDR1 MNHEY, CDR2 SMNVEV (reference sequence). This CDR3 has 13 amino acids. V was clipped by 1 base and J by 5 bases, with 5 bases between them. CDR3 in amino acids: CASSLFVTGELFF. The CDR3 DNA is TGTGCCAGCAGTTTATTCGTAACCGGGGAGCTGTTTTTT.

The genes are TRBV6-5 and TRBJ2-7; the match to TRBD1 covers 9 bases. CDR1 MNHEY and CDR2 SVGAGI come from the germline V gene. The junction had 5 bases not matched to a gene; V was cut back by 2 bases and J by 3 bases. This CDR3 is 15 amino acids long. The CDR3 nucleotides are TGTGCCAGCAGTTACCGACAGGGGGGGAGCTACGAGCAGTACTTC. Translation gives CASSYRQGGSYEQYF.

On this clone: The sample contains more than one DNA sequence encoding this CDR3. The chain is built from TRBV29-1 and TRBJ1-3, with unresolved D. V was cut by 4 bases and J by 0 bases, with 7 bases left in between. Germline V gives CDR1 SQVTM, CDR2 ANQGSEA. CDR3 length: 13 residues. The CDR3 protein is CSVVQRSGNTIYF. DNA of the CDR3: TGCAGCGTTGTACAGCGCTCTGGAAACACCATATATTTT.

This clone has a handful of counts. The V and J genes are TRBV5-1 and TRBJ1-6, with D uncertain. The V end was cut by 2 bases, the J end by 8 bases, with 5 bases between. Germline CDR1 and CDR2: SGHRS and YFSETQ. This CDR3 has 12 amino acids. The CDR3 region has the DNA TGCGCCAGCAGCTTTCTGGATTCACCCCTCCACTTT. Translated: CASSFLDSPLHF.

The gene calls are TRBV18 and TRBJ2-1; D might be TRBD1 (5 bases). The V gene's germline CDR1 is KGHSH and CDR2 LQKENI. V lost 0 bases and J lost 9, with 6 bases in between. This CDR3 is 12 amino acids long. DNA for the CDR3: TGTGCCAGCTCACCACCAGGGGCTGAGCAGTTCTTC. Its translation: CASSPPGAEQFF.

This clone appeared a few times. This chain links TRBV19 with TRBJ1-2; D not certain. Germline V gene data show CDR1 as LNHDA and CDR2 as SQIVND (reference sequence). The length of the CDR3 is 13 residues. V lost 7 bases, J lost 0 bases, and 9 bases lay in between. CDR3 amino acids: CASNEDANYGYTF. CDR3 in DNA: TGTGCCAGTAACGAAGACGCTAACTATGGCTACACCTTC.

This clone has a handful of counts. The V and J genes are TRBV18 and TRBJ1-2; unclear D gene. V lost 3 bases and J lost 4, with 12 bases in between. The germline gives CDR1 KGHSH, CDR2 LQKENI. The CDR3 extends over 14 amino acids. This chain's CDR3 is CASSPVGMVYGYTF. CDR3 nucleotide sequence: TGTGCCAGCTCACCGGTGGGGATGGTCTATGGCTACACCTTC.

This chain joins TRBV6-5 and TRBJ1-5; no firm D call. CDR3 length: 13 amino acids. Trimming took off 2 bases at V and 4 bases at J, with 6 bases between the two ends. Germline V gene sequence: CDR1 MNHEY, CDR2 SVGAGI. CDR3 coding DNA: TGTGCCAGCAGTTACGAGGGAAATCAGCCCCAGCATTTT. Translated: CASSYEGNQPQHF.

This chain links TRBV29-1 with TRBJ1-5, with D perhaps TRBD1 (6 bases). The CDR3 loop spans 13 amino acids. Germline CDR1 SQVTM, CDR2 ANQGSEA. V was shortened by 3 bases and J by 9 bases, with 15 bases between the two germline ends. The CDR3 reads CSVDLSGVGPQHF. CDR3 nucleotide sequence: TGCAGCGTTGATCTGTCAGGGGTTGGGCCCCAGCATTTT. Using reference TRBV29-1 and TRBJ1-5 for the parts outside the CDR3, the full variable domain is SAVISQKPSRDICQRGTSLTIQCQVDSQVTMMFWYRQQPGQSLTLIATANQGSEATYESGFVIDKFPISRPNLTFSTLTVSNMSPEDSSIYLCSVDLSGVGPQHFGDGTRLSIL.